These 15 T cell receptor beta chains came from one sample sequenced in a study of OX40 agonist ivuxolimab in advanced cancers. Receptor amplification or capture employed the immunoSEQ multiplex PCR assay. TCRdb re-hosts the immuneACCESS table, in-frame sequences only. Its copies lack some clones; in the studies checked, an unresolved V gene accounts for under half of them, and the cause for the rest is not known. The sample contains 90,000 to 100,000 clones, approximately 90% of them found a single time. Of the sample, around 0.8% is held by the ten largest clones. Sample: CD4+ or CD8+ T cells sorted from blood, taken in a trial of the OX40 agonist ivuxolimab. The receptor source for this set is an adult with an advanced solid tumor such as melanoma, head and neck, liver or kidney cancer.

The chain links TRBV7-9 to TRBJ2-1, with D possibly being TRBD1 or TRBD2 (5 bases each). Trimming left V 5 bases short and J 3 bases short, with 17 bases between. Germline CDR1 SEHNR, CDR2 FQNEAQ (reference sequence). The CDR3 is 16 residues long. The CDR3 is CASSAASGRGYNEQFF. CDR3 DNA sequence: TGTGCCAGCAGCGCCGCGAGCGGTAGGGGCTACAATGAGCAGTTCTTC.

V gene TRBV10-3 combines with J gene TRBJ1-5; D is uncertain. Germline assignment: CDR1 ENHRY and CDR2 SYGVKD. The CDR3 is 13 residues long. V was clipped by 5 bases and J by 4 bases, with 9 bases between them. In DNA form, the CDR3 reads TGTGCCATCAGTCCACAGCAGAATCAGCCCCAGCATTTT. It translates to CAISPQQNQPQHF.

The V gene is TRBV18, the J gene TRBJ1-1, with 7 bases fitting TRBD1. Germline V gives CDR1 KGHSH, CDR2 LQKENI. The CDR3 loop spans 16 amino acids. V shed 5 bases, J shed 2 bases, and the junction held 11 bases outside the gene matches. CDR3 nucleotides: TGTGCCAGCTCAGGCCCCAACCGGGACAGCAACACTGAAGCTTTCTTT. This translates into CASSGPNRDSNTEAFF.

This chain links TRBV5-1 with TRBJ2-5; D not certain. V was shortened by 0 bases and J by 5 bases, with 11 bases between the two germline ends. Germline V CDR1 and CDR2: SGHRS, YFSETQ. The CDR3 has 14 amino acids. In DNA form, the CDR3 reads TGCGCCAGCAGCTTGGATCAGGCGAGGGAGACCCAGTACTTC. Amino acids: CASSLDQARETQYF.

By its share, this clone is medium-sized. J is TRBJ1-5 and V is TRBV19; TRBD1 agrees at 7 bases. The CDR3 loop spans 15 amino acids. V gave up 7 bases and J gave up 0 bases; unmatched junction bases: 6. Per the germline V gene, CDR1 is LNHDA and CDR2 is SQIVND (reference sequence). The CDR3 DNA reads TGTGCCAGTAAGCCGACAGGGAATAGCAATCAGCCCCAGCATTTT. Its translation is CASKPTGNSNQPQHF.

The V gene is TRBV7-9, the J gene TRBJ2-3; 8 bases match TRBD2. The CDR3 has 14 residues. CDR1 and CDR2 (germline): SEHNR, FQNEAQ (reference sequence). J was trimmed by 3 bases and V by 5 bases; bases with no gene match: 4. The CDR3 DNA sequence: TGTGCCAGCAGCCGCGGGGGGACAACAGATACGCAGTATTTT. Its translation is CASSRGGTTDTQYF.

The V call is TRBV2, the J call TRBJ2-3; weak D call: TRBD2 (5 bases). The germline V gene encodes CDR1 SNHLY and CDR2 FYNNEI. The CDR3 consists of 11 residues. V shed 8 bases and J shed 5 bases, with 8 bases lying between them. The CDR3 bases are TGTGCCAGCGCCGCGGGAGATACGCAGTATTTT. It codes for CASAAGDTQYF.

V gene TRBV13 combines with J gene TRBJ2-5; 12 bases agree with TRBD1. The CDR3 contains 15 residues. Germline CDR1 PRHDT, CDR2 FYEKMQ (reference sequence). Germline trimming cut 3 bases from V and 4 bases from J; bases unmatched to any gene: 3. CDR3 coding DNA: TGTGCCAGCAGCTTCGGGACAGGGGGCCGAGAGACCCAGTACTTC. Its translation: CASSFGTGGRETQYF.

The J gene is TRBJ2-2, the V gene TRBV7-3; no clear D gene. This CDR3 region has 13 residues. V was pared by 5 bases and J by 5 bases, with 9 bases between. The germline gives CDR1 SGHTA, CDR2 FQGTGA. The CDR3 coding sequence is TGTGCCAGCAGCGCTTCCTTAACCGGGGAGCTGTTTTTT. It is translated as CASSASLTGELFF.

Here the CDR3 reads CATSGTSTDTQYF. CDR3 bases: TGTGCCACCTCAGGGACTAGCACAGATACGCAGTATTTT. This chain uses TRBV5-6 with TRBJ2-3; TRBD2 might be the D (6 bases). V was clipped by 9 bases and J by 0 bases, with 11 bases between them. The CDR3 runs to 13 residues. Germline lookup yields CDR1 SGHDT and CDR2 YYEEEE.

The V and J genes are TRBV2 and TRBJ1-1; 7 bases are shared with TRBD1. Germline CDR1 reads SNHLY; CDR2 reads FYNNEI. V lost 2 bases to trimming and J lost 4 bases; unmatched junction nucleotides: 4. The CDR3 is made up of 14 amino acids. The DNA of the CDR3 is TGTGCCAGCAGTGAACAAGACAGGGCCACTGAAGCTTTCTTT. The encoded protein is CASSEQDRATEAFF.

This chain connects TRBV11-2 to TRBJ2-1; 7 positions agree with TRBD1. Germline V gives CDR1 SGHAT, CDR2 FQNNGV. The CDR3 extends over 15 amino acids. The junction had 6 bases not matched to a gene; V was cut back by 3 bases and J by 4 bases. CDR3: CASSFSTGTYNEQFF. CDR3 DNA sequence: TGTGCCAGCAGCTTCTCGACAGGGACATACAATGAGCAGTTCTTC.

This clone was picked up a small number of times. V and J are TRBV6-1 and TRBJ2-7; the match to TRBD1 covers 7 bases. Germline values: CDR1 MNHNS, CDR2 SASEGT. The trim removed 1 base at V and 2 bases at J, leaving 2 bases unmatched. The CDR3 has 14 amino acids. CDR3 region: CASSEVTGPYEQYV. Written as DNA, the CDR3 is TGTGCCAGCAGTGAAGTGACAGGGCCCTACGAGCAGTACGTC.

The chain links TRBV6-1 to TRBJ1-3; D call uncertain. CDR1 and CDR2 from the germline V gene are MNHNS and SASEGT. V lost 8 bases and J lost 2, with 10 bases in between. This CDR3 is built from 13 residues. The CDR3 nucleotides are TGTGCCAGCGGAGGGATGGCTGGAAACACCATATATTTT. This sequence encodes CASGGMAGNTIYF.

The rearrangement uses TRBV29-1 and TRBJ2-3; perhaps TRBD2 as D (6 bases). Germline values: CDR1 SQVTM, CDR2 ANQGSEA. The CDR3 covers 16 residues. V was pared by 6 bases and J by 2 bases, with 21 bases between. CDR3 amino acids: CSVVLLSGYFTDTQYF. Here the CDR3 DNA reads TGCAGCGTGGTTCTCCTTAGCGGTTACTTCACAGATACGCAGTATTTT.